What follows describes a single TCR beta chain. The CDR3 is 14 amino acids. V lost 0 bases and J lost 6, with 11 bases in between. CDR1 is LGHNA and CDR2 is YSLEER in the germline V gene. This entry is derived from a study of T-cell reconstitution after alpha-beta-depleted transplantation in children. Preparation of the TCRbeta library involved a method that used unique molecular identifiers. TCRdb ran MiXCR on the PCR reads and lists one entry per CDR3 protein. The sample holds some 490,000 distinct CDR3 sequences, 9.5% to 15% seen once. This sequence joins TRBV4-3 and TRBJ2-5, with D possibly TRBD2 on 5 matching bases. The TCR sequence derives from a human donor who donated a stem cell graft to a child with combined immunodeficiency. This sample comprised PBMCs from the stem cell graft donor, obtained from the stem cell graft. The CDR3 nucleotides read TGCGCCAGCAGCCAAGATAGAAGAGGGCAGACCCAGTACTTC. Amino acid sequence: CASSQDRRGQTQYF.